This T cell receptor beta chain was identified during a study of T cell changes during pregnancy in multiple sclerosis (dated by TCRdb to about 2019). Concerning the study at large: Changes in the T cell repertoire over the course of pregnancy were examined in this study in women with multiple sclerosis.

Libraries came from the immunoSEQ multiplex PCR assay. In TCRdb, the immuneACCESS table is reduced to in-frame sequences with V and J assigned. These tables do not hold every clone; where another copy was compared, an unresolved V gene accounts for under half, and the others remain unexplained. The sample yields over 70,000 clones; around 90% were counted once. The ten largest make up 1.5% to 2% of the sample. A word on this clone: The antigen this receptor binds is unknown. One base away there is no much larger clone; base qualities are not given.

This clonotype was obtained from a female donor in good health, enrolled as a control in a pregnancy study. This specimen consisted of peripheral blood, obtained in the first trimester of pregnancy.

The base sequence is TGCGCCAGCATGATCGGGACAGGGGGCTACGAGCAGTACTTC. It translates to CASMIGTGGYEQYF. The chain is encoded by TRBV5-1 joined to TRBJ2-5; 11 central nucleotides agree with TRBD1. With the DNA end fitting TRBJ2-7 better, the J assignment may be wrong. The CDR3 goes from the cysteine to the phenylalanine over 14 residues. The read is trimmed to its CDR3 DNA, 42 bases read in frame from base 1. CDR1 and CDR2 are read off the germline V gene as SGHRS and YFSETQ.